This T cell receptor (beta chain) comes out of a study of blood T cells in healthy people across ages. General study findings and limits: Naive and antigen-experienced cells could not be conclusively compared, given unsorted PBMCs. Whereas aged donors had fewer naive CD4+ cells, long-lived donors had more of them and higher diversity.

It was with a sample-barcoded 5' primer and a J-beta primer mix that a second PCR of roughly 7 to 12 cycles was run. Paired-end reads containing CDR3 totaled no fewer than 2.5 million for each sample. TCRdb re-analysed the 5' RACE reads in MiXCR, keeping a single row per CDR3 protein. Among around 600,000 distinct CDR3 sequences listed, less than 60% were seen once. CDR1 and CDR2 from the germline V gene are MGHDK and SYGVNS. The V and J ends lost 6 bases and 7 bases respectively, with 6 bases between them. This CDR3 has 11 residues. This clonotype appeared a few times. Antigen: not known. This TCR came from an older man in good health. The chain joins TRBV25-1 to TRBJ1-4; D ambiguous. Input material: blood. CDR3 amino acids: CASRGTEKLFF. The CDR3 nucleotides read TGTGCCAGCAGGGGTACTGAAAAACTGTTTTTT.